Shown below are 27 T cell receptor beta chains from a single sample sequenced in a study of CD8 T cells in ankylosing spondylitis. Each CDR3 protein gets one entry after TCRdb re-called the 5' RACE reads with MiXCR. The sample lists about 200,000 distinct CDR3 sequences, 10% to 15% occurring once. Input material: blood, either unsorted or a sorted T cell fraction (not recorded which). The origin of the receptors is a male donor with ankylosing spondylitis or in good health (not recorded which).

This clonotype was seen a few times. The CDR3 DNA sequence: TGCAGCGTTGAATATCCAGGGCACACTGAAGCTTTCTTT. Translating it yields CSVEYPGHTEAFF. The chain couples TRBV29-1 to TRBJ1-1; the D gene is possibly TRBD1 (5 bases). This CDR3 is built from 13 residues. Germline loops: CDR1 SQVTM, CDR2 ANQGSEA. The V end was cut by 2 bases, the J end by 3 bases, with 10 bases between.

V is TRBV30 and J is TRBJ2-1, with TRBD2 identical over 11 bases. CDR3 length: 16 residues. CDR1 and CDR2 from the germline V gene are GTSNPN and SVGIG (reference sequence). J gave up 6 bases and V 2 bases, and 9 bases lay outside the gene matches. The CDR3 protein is CAWSWGSGGAVNEQFF. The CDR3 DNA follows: TGTGCCTGGAGTTGGGGTAGCGGGGGGGCTGTCAATGAGCAGTTCTTC.

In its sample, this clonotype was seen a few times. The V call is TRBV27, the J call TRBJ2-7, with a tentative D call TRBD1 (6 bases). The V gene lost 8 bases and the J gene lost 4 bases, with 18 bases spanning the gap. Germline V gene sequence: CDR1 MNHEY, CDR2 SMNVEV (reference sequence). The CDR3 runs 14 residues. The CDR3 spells CASRPQGGLYEQYF. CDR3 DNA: TGTGCCAGCCGTCCACAGGGTGGGTTGTACGAGCAGTACTTC.

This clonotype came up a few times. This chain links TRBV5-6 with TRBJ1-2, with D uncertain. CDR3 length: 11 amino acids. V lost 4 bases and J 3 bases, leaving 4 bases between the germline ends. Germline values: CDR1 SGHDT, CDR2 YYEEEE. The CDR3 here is CASSLYYGYTF. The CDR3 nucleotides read TGTGCCAGCAGCCTCTACTATGGCTACACCTTC.

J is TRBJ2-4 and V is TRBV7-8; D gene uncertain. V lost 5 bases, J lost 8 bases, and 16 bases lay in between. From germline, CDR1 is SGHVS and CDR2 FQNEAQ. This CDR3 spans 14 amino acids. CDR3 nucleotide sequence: TGTGCCAGCAGCCCTTTCGGAAACCTGGACATTCAGTACTTC. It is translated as CASSPFGNLDIQYF.

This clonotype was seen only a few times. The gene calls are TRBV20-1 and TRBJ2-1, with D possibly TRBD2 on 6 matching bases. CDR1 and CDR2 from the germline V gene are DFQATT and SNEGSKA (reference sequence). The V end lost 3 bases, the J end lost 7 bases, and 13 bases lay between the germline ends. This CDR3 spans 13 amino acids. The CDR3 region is CSARRLSGNEQFF. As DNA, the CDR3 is TGCAGTGCTAGGCGGCTAAGCGGGAATGAGCAGTTCTTC.

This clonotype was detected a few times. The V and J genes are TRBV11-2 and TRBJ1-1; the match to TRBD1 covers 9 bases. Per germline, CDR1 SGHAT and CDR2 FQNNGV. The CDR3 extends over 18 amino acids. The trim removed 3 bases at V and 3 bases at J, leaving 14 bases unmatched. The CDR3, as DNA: TGTGCCAGCAGCTTCGGCGGTGGGGACAGGGCCGAGGACACTGAAGCTTTCTTT. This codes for CASSFGGGDRAEDTEAFF.

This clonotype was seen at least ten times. The CDR3 nucleotides read TGTGCCAGCAGCGGCCTGGGACAGTACACCGGGGAGCTGTTTTTT. Translated, it gives CASSGLGQYTGELFF. The gene calls are TRBV7-9 and TRBJ2-2, with 7 nucleotides matching TRBD1. Trimming took 5 bases from V and 3 from J; bases not matched to a gene: 6. Germline V gene lookup returns CDR1 SEHNR and CDR2 FQNEAQ (reference sequence). CDR3 length: 15 residues.

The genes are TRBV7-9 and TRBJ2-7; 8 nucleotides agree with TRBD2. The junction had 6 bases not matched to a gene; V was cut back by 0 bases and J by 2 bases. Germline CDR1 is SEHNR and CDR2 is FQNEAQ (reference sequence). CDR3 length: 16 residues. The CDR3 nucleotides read TGTGCCAGCAGCTTAGCGGAAGCGGGAGCGGCCTACGAGCAGTACTTC. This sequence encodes CASSLAEAGAAYEQYF.

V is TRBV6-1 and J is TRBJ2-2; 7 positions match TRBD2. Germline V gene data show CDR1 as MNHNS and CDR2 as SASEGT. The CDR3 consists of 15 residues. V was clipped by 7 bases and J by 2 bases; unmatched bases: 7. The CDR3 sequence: CASTPRGDNTGELFF. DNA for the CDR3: TGTGCCAGCACCCCCCGGGGGGACAACACCGGGGAGCTGTTTTTT.

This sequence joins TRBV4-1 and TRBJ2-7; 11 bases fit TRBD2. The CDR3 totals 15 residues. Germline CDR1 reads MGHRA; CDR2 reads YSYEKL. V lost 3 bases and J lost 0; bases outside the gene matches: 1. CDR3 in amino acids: CASSQGLADSYEQYF. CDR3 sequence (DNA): TGCGCCAGCAGCCAGGGACTAGCGGACTCCTACGAGCAGTACTTC.

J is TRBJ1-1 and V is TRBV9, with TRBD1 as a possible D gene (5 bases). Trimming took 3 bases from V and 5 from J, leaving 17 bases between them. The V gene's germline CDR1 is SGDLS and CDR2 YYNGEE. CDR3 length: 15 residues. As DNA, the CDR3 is TGTGCCAGCAGCGCACGGGCCGGACAAGGGACTGAAGCTTTCTTT. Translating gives CASSARAGQGTEAFF.

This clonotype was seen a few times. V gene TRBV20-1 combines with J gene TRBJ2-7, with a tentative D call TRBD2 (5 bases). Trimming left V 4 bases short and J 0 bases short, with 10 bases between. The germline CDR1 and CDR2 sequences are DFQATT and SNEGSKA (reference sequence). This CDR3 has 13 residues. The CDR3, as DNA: TGCAGTGCTATGGCGGGCTTCTCCTACGAGCAGTACTTC. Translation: CSAMAGFSYEQYF.

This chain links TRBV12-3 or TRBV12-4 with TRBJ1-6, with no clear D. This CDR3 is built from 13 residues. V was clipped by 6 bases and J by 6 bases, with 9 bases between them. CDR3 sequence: CASSFGINSPLHF. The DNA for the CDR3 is TGTGCCAGCAGCTTCGGAATTAATTCACCCCTCCACTTT.

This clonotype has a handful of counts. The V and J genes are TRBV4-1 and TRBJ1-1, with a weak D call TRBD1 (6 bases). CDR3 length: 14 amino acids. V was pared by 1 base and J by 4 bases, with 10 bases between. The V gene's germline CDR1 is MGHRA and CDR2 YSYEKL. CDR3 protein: CASSQAQGPTEAFF. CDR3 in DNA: TGCGCCAGCAGCCAAGCGCAGGGGCCCACTGAAGCTTTCTTT.

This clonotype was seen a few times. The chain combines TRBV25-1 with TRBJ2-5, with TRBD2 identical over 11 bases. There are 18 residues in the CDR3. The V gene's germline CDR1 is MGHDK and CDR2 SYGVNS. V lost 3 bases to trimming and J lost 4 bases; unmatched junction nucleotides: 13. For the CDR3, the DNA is TGTGCCAGCAGTGAGACTAGCGGGACACGCTTAGGGGGAGAGACCCAGTACTTC. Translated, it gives CASSETSGTRLGGETQYF. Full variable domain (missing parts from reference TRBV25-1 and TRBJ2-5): EADIYQTPRYLVIGTGKKITLECSQTMGHDKMYWYQQDPGMELHLIHYSYGVNSTEKGDLSSESTVSRIRTEHFPLTLESARPSHTSQYLCASSETSGTRLGGETQYFGPGTRLLVL.

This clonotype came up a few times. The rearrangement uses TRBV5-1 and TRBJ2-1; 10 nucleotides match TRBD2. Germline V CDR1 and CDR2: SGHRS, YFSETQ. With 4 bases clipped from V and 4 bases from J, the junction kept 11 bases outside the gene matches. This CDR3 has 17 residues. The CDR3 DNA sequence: TGCGCCAGCAGCCCGACCGGGGAAGCGGGAGGGTACAATGAGCAGTTCTTC. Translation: CASSPTGEAGGYNEQFF.

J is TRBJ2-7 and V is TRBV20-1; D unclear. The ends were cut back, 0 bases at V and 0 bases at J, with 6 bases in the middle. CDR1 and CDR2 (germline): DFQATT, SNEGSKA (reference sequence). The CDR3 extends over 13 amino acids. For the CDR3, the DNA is TGCAGTGCTAGAGAGGATCTCTCCTACGAGCAGTACTTC. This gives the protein CSAREDLSYEQYF.

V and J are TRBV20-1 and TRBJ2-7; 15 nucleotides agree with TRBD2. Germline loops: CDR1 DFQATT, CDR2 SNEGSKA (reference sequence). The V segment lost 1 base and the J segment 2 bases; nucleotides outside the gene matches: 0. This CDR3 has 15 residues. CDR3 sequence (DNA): TGCAGTGCTAGAGGGACTAGCGGGAGGGCCTACGAGCAGTACTTC. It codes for CSARGTSGRAYEQYF.

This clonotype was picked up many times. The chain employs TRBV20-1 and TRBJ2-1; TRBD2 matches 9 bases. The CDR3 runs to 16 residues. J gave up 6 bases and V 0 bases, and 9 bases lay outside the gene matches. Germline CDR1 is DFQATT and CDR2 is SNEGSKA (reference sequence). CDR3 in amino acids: CSARDLVAGVLNEQFF. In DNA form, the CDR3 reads TGCAGTGCTAGAGATCTTGTAGCGGGGGTTCTCAATGAGCAGTTCTTC.

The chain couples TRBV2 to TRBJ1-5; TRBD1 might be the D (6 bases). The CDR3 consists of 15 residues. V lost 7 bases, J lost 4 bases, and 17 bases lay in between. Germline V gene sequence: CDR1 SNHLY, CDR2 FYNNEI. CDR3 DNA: TGTGCCAGCAAGTTGGACAGCGGGGAAAATCAGCCCCAGCATTTT. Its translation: CASKLDSGENQPQHF.

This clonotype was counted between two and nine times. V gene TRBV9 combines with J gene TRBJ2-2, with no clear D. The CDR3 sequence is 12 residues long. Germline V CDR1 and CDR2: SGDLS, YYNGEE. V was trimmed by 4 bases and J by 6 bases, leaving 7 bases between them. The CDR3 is CASSPTSGELFF. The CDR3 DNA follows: TGTGCCAGCAGCCCTACATCCGGGGAGCTGTTTTTT.

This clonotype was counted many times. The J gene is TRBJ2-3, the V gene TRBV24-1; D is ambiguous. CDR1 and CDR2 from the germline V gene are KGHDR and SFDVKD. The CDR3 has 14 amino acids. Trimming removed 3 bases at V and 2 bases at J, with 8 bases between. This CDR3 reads CATSDGVLTDTQYF. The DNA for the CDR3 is TGTGCCACCAGTGATGGGGTTCTCACAGATACGCAGTATTTT.

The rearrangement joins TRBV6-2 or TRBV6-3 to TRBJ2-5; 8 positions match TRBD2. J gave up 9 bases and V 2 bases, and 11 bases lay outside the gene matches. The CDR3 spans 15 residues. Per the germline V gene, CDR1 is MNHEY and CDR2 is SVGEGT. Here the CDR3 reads CASSYLSPGLDPQYF. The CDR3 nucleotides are TGTGCCAGCAGTTACCTAAGTCCGGGACTAGACCCCCAGTACTTC.

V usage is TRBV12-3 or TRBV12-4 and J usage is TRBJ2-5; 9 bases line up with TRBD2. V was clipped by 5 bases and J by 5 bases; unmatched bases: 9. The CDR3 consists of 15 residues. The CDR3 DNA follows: TGTGCCAGCAGTCGAGCCGGGACTAGCCGCGAGACCCAGTACTTC. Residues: CASSRAGTSRETQYF.

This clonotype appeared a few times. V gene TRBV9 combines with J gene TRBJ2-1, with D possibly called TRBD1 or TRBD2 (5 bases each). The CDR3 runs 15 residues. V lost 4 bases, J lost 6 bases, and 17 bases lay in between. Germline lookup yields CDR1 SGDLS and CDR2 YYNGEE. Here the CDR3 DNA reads TGTGCCAGCAGCTCCGACGGGGCTCCCGGCAATGAGCAGTTCTTC. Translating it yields CASSSDGAPGNEQFF. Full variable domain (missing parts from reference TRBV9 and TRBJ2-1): DSGVTQTPKHLITATGQRVTLRCSPRSGDLSVYWYQQSLDQGLQFLIQYYNGEERAKGNILERFSAQQFPDLHSELNLSSLELGDSALYFCASSSDGAPGNEQFFGPGTRLTVL.

As DNA, the CDR3 is TGTGCCAGCAGTCCAATGGTAATGGGTAATGAGCAGTTCTTC. Amino acids: CASSPMVMGNEQFF. The chain combines TRBV6-1 with TRBJ2-1, with unresolved D. Trimming took 5 bases from V and 7 from J, leaving 15 bases between them. The CDR3 runs to 14 residues. CDR1 is MNHNS and CDR2 is SASEGT in the germline V gene.